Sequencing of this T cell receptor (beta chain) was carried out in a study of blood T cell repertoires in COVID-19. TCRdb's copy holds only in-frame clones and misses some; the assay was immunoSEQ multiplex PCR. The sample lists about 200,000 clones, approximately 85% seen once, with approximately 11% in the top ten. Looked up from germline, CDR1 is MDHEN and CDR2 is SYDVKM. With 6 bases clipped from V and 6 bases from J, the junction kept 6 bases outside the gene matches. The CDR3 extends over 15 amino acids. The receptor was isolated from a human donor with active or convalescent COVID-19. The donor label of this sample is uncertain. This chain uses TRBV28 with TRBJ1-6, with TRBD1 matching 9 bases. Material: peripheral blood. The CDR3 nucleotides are TGTGCCAGCAGCCCAAACAGGGGGCCTAATTCACCCCTCCACTTT. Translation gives CASSPNRGPNSPLHF.